This T cell receptor (beta chain) is drawn from a study of blood T cell repertoires in COVID-19. Study-wide background: Acute-phase and convalescent COVID-19 samples originated in the United States, Italy and Spain. T cells, B-cell-depleted T cells, or PBMCs supplied cDNA or gDNA.

Per the study methods: Estimated nucleated cell counts came from reference gene primer amplification. Measured with immunoSEQ multiplex PCR; TCRdb has only the in-frame clones, and not every one. From that table come the V and J calls and clone size; the DNA was used to work out D and trimming. The data contain roughly 150,000 clones, 85% to 90% of them singletons. Trimming left V 4 bases short and J 4 bases short, with 8 bases between. The CDR3 covers 13 residues. Germline V lookup: CDR1 LGHDT, CDR2 YNNKEL (reference sequence). The TCR comes from a woman aged 35 to 49 with acute or convalescent COVID-19. Sequenced material: peripheral blood. This chain uses TRBV3-1 (or the pseudogene TRBV3-2) with TRBJ1-5, with D perhaps matching TRBD1 (6 bases). CDR3 DNA: TGTGCCAGCAGCCCCGGACAGAATCAGCCCCAGCATTTT. Protein product: CASSPGQNQPQHF.